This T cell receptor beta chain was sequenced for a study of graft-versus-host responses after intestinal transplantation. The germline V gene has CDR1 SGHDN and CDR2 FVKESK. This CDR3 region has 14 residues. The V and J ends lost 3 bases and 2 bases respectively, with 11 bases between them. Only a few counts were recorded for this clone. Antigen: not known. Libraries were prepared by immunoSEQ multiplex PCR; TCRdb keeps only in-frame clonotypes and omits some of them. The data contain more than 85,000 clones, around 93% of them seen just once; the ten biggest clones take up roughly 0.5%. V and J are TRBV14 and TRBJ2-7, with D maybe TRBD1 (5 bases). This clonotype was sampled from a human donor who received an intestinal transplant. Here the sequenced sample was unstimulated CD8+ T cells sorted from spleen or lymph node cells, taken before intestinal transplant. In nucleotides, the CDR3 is TGTGCCAGCAGCCAGATGACAGCCACCTACGAGCAGTACTTC. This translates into CASSQMTATYEQYF.